This T cell receptor beta chain appears in the sequencing data of a study of CD8 T cells in ankylosing spondylitis. Whole-study results and caveats: Ankylosing spondylitis blood seemed to carry a telltale TCR beta motif made of several highly homologous variants.

This clonotype was counted ten times or more. Its specificity is not known. Each CDR3 protein gets one entry after TCRdb re-called the 5' RACE reads with MiXCR. The sample includes around 490,000 distinct CDR3 sequences, about 5.2% seen only once; the top ten take around 3.6%. The source of this sequence is a male donor with ankylosing spondylitis. Specimen: blood, either unsorted or a sorted T cell fraction (not recorded which).

This CDR3 is CASSPRALPDTQYF. The DNA for the CDR3 is TGTGCCAGCAGTCCCCGGGCCCTCCCAGATACGCAGTATTTT. The chain recombines TRBV6-1 with TRBJ2-3; no firm D call. This CDR3 has 14 amino acids. Trimming removed 5 bases from V and 4 bases from J, with 13 bases in between. The germline gives CDR1 MNHNS, CDR2 SASEGT.